This T cell receptor (beta chain) was sequenced in a study of CD8+ T cells in alopecia areata. Points from the study as a whole: Across lesional scalp, and particularly alopecia totalis/universalis, clonality surpassed that of normal scalp.

A remark on this clone: Its antigen is unidentified.

Following extraction, RNA underwent reverse transcription to cDNA, which served as the sequencing template. The method was immunoSEQ multiplex PCR; TCRdb's version includes in-frame clones alone and lacks a portion of them. The sample has about 120,000 clones, 50% to 75% seen once; the top ten hold around 30%. Trimming left V 5 bases short and J 4 bases short, with 18 bases between. Germline lookup yields CDR1 MNHEY and CDR2 SMNVEV (reference sequence). CDR3 length: 16 amino acids. Noted treatment: oral pan-JAK inhibitor, 5-10 mg twice daily. This sequence was found in a human donor with alopecia areata. V usage is TRBV27 and J usage is TRBJ2-1; maybe TRBD1 (7 bases). The sequencing here drew on CD8+ T cells sorted from blood, taken at week 4, from a patient treated with tofacitinib. The CDR3 region is CASSKPAEGAYNEQFF. In DNA form, the CDR3 reads TGTGCCAGCAGTAAACCAGCGGAGGGGGCTTACAATGAGCAGTTCTTC.